Presented here are 18 T cell receptor beta chains from one specimen sequenced in a study of T cell clonality in common variable immunodeficiency (dated by TCRdb to the mid-2010s). Receptor libraries were prepared by the immunoSEQ multiplex PCR assay. TCRdb's version of the immuneACCESS table is confined to in-frame rearrangements and falls short of the full clone set. An unresolved V gene accounts for under half of the shortfall where checked; the remainder is of unknown origin. The data for this sample show around 55,000 clones, each detected more than once. 0.83% of the sample is taken by the ten largest. The sample was peripheral blood mononuclear cells. Receptor source: a person between 18 and 70 years old in good health.

This clone was counted many times. The CDR3 end is not reached by the read, which stops 3 residues before it; the germline J gene fills it in. The rearrangement links TRBV4-2 to TRBJ1-2, with 10 bases aligning to TRBD1. From germline, CDR1 is LGHNA and CDR2 YNFKEQ. Trimming removed 3 bases from V and 5 bases from J; junction bases left unmatched: 6. This CDR3 has 15 residues. The part of the CDR3 DNA that was read is TGTGCCAGCAGCCAGGAGACAGGGGGCGCATATGGC. Amino acids: CASSQETGGAYG. The whole CDR3 protein reads CASSQETGGAYGYTF.

This clone has just a few counts. The read terminates 3 residues before the CDR3 end, so the remaining end is supplied by the germline J gene. The rearrangement uses TRBV7-9 and TRBJ1-2; D uncertain. CDR1 is SEHNR, CDR2 FQNEAQ, per germline (reference sequence). The CDR3 is made up of 13 amino acids. The CDR3 loop is CASSFRSTDTYTF. The CDR3 DNA, read in part, is TGTGCCAGCAGCTTCCGGTCCACAGATACC.

This clone was observed at least ten times. The CDR3 end falls 3 residues outside the read, so it is completed with the germline J gene. The J gene is TRBJ1-3, the V gene TRBV7-2, with D possibly TRBD1 on 5 matching bases. The CDR3 is made up of 15 amino acids. Trimming left V 5 bases short and J 2 bases short, with 13 bases between. Per germline, CDR1 SGHTA and CDR2 FQGNSA. The CDR3: CASSVVVGAGNTIYF. CDR3 bases read: TGTGCCAGCAGCGTGGTAGTAGGGGCTGGAAACACC.

This clone was found many times. The CDR3 end falls 3 residues outside the read, so it is completed with the germline J gene. The chain couples TRBV19 to TRBJ2-1, with TRBD2 matching 9 bases. CDR3 length: 15 residues. CDR1 is LNHDA, CDR2 SQIVND, per germline (reference sequence). Trimming took 3 bases from V and 7 from J; bases not matched to a gene: 7. CDR3 loop: CASSMGSGSWNEQFF. CDR3 DNA (partial): TGTGCCAGTAGTATGGGTAGCGGGAGTTGGAATGAG.

This clone was observed many times. The DNA ends 3 residues before the CDR3 does, and the rest of the CDR3 is filled in from the germline J gene. The J gene is TRBJ2-3, the V gene TRBV5-4; 9 bases are a match to TRBD1. Germline assignment: CDR1 SGHNT and CDR2 YYREEE (reference sequence). V lost 0 bases, J lost 5 bases, and 7 bases stayed unmatched. There are 16 residues in the CDR3. Incomplete CDR3 DNA: TGTGCCAGCAGCTTGGTTGGGACAGGGTTTGGAGATACG. It is translated as CASSLVGTGFGDT. The whole CDR3 reads CASSLVGTGFGDTQYF.

The sample holds many counts of this clone. The CDR3 end lies 3 residues beyond the end of the read and is filled in from the germline J gene. The V call is TRBV9, the J call TRBJ2-5; 9 nucleotides match TRBD2. Trimming removed 0 bases from V and 1 base from J; junction bases left unmatched: 4. Germline V lookup: CDR1 SGDLS, CDR2 YYNGEE. The CDR3 loop spans 16 amino acids. The chain's CDR3 is CASSVAASGAQETQYF. The covered CDR3 bases are TGTGCCAGCAGCGTAGCGGCTAGCGGGGCCCAAGAGACC.

Many counts were recorded for this clone. The read comes to an end 3 residues before the CDR3 does, leaving the germline J gene to fill in the end. The chain carries TRBV6-2 or TRBV6-3 and TRBJ2-5; D may be TRBD1 (5 bases). V was trimmed by 5 bases and J by 3 bases, leaving 10 bases between them. The germline V gene has CDR1 MNHEY and CDR2 SVGEGT. This CDR3 spans 13 amino acids. CDR3: CASSPRQKETQYF. Incomplete CDR3 DNA: TGTGCCAGCAGTCCACGACAGAAAGAGACC.

There are many counts of this clone. The sequenced fragment ends 3 residues before the CDR3 boundary, so the rest is inferred from the germline J gene. The chain carries TRBV18 and TRBJ2-1; D might be TRBD1 (5 bases). The CDR3 covers 15 residues. Trimming left V 2 bases short and J 8 bases short, with 16 bases between. CDR1 is KGHSH, CDR2 LQKENI, per germline. CDR3 sequence: CASSPGANGAHEQFF. Partial CDR3 DNA: TGTGCCAGCTCACCAGGGGCCAATGGGGCCCATGAG. Full variable domain (remainder filled in from reference TRBV18 and TRBJ2-1): NAGVMQNPRHLVRRRGQEARLRCSPMKGHSHVYWYRQLPEEGLKFMVYLQKENIIDESGMPKERFSAEFPKEGPSILRIQQVVRGDSAAYFCASSPGANGAHEQFFGPGTRLTVL.

This clone was counted at least ten times. With the read ending 3 residues before the CDR3 end, the germline J gene is used to fill in that end. The chain is built from TRBV5-1 and TRBJ1-2; a weak D match, TRBD1 (6 bases). The CDR3 spans 16 residues. Germline lookup yields CDR1 SGHRS and CDR2 YFSETQ. V lost 3 bases, J lost 3 bases, and 18 bases lay in between. CDR3 bases read: TGCGCCAGCAGCTCAGAACCACAGGGATTTGACTATGGC. Protein product: CASSSEPQGFDYG. The whole CDR3 reads CASSSEPQGFDYGYTF.

This clone has just a few counts. The read terminates 3 residues ahead of where the CDR3 ends, so the germline J gene completes it. V and J are TRBV6-2 or TRBV6-3 and TRBJ1-5, with D perhaps matching TRBD1 (5 bases). Germline CDR1 and CDR2: MNHEY and SVGEGT. Trimming cost V 2 bases and J 0 bases, with 14 bases left between them. This CDR3 has 17 amino acids. Partial CDR3 DNA: TGTGCCAGCAGTTACACCGGGGGGGGTTATAGCAATCAGCCC. This translates into CASSYTGGGYSNQP. The entire CDR3 sequence reads CASSYTGGGYSNQPQHF.

This clone was picked up many times. The read ends 3 residues shy of where the CDR3 ends; the end is completed using the germline J gene. The rearrangement joins TRBV3-1 (or the pseudogene TRBV3-2) to TRBJ2-4; D is unresolved. Trimming removed 6 bases at V and 4 bases at J, with 13 bases between. Germline lookup yields CDR1 LGHDT and CDR2 YNNKEL (reference sequence). The CDR3 is made up of 14 amino acids. Incomplete CDR3 DNA: TGTGCCAGCAGAGGGTGTTGGTTGAAAAACATT. It is translated as CASRGCWLKNI. The whole CDR3 sequence reads CASRGCWLKNIQYF.

This clone was recorded many times. The CDR3 extends 3 residues past the end of the read, so its final part is completed from the germline J gene. The J gene is TRBJ1-1, the V gene TRBV6-1; D ambiguous. Germline V CDR1 and CDR2: MNHNS, SASEGT. This CDR3 has 17 residues. Trimming removed 2 bases from V and 5 bases from J, with 21 bases in between. The CDR3 sequence is CASSELVERGRETEAFF. The CDR3 DNA, read in part, is TGTGCCAGCAGTGAACTAGTCGAGCGGGGAAGAGAGACTGAA.

This clone showed up many times. The read ends 3 residues shy of where the CDR3 ends; the end is completed using the germline J gene. This rearrangement joins TRBV19 to TRBJ1-3; D perhaps matches TRBD1 (6 bases). V was clipped by 10 bases and J by 3 bases, with 13 bases between them. Germline V gene lookup returns CDR1 LNHDA and CDR2 SQIVND (reference sequence). The CDR3 contains 13 residues. The CDR3 region is CATSTGNGNTIYF. CDR3 bases read: TGTGCCACCAGTACAGGGAATGGAAACACC.

This clone was detected many times. The read terminates 3 residues before the CDR3 end, so the remaining end is supplied by the germline J gene. The chain couples TRBV7-3 to TRBJ1-1; D not resolved. V dropped 5 bases and J dropped 0 bases, with 7 bases sitting between them. CDR3 length: 13 amino acids. CDR1 and CDR2 (germline): SGHTA, FQGTGA. The CDR3 bases that were read are TGTGCCAGCAGCCTGGACTTGAACACTGAA. Translation: CASSLDLNTE. From start to end, the CDR3 is CASSLDLNTEAFF.

This clone was seen ten or more times. The CDR3 goes on 3 residues after the read ends, and that part is filled in from the germline J gene. The gene calls are TRBV5-1 and TRBJ2-7, with 9 positions matching TRBD1. The germline gives CDR1 SGHRS, CDR2 YFSETQ. The CDR3 is 15 amino acids. The V gene end was trimmed by 2 bases and the J gene end by 6 bases; junction bases not matched to a gene: 9. The chain's CDR3 is CASSFQPGQGAEQYF. CDR3 bases read: TGCGCCAGCAGCTTTCAACCGGGACAGGGAGCCGAG.

This clone was observed many times. The CDR3: CASNRQGTYEQYF. The DNA read from the CDR3 is TGTGCCAGTAATAGGCAGGGAACCTACGAG. The gene calls are TRBV19 and TRBJ2-7, with D perhaps matching TRBD1 (5 bases). The read finishes 3 residues shy of the CDR3 end, and the germline J gene is used to complete it. Looked up from germline, CDR1 is LNHDA and CDR2 is SQIVND (reference sequence). The CDR3 contains 13 residues. The V end was cut by 7 bases, the J end by 2 bases, with 12 bases between.

Only a few counts were recorded for this clone. A much larger clone lies one base from this, so it may be a read error. Sequencing ends 3 residues short of the CDR3 end; the germline J gene provides the rest. The chain has TRBV6-1 and TRBJ1-4; weak D call: TRBD1 (5 bases). Germline assignment: CDR1 MNHNS and CDR2 SASEGT. This CDR3 comprises 17 residues. The CDR3 bases that were read are TGTGCCAGCAGTGAAGCTGCAGGGTCATCCTATAATTCACCA. Its protein is CASSEAAGSSYNSP. The complete CDR3 reads CASSEAAGSSYNSPLFF.

Notes on this clone: Its ends do not fully match the called genes, so a read error is possible. The missing CDR3 end, 3 residues past where the read stops, is filled in from the germline J gene. The chain is built from TRBV7-2 and TRBJ1-3, with D maybe TRBD1 (5 bases). This CDR3 has 13 residues. From germline, CDR1 is SGHTA and CDR2 FQGNSA. CDR3 sequence: CASSRNQGNTIYF. The covered CDR3 bases are TGTGCCAGCAGCCGGAACCAGGGAAACACA. Looking up the rest from reference TRBV7-2 and TRBJ1-3 gives the full variable domain: GAGVSQSPSNKVTEKGKDVELRCDPISGHTALYWYRQSLGQGLEFLIYFQGNSAPDKSGLPSDRFSAERTGGSVSTLTIQRTQQEDSAVYLCASSRNQGNTIYFGEGSWLTVV.